These 24 T cell receptor beta chains share one sample of origin, sequenced in a study of T cells in Graves' hyperthyroidism and ophthalmopathy. Amplification targeted TCR beta CDR3 regions from RNA transcripts. A first-round RT-PCR of the TCR CDR3 used the HTBI primer set. TCRdb ran MiXCR on the multiplex PCR reads and lists one entry per CDR3 protein. The data contain roughly 380,000 distinct CDR3 sequences, approximately 15% of them singletons. Sequencing used blood. These receptors originate from a woman aged 60-75 years with Graves' hyperthyroidism.

This clonotype was recorded many times. V and J are TRBV7-9 and TRBJ2-2; 10 bases are shared with TRBD2. V lost 5 bases to trimming and J lost 1 base; unmatched junction nucleotides: 4. The V gene's germline CDR1 is SEHNR and CDR2 FQNEAQ (reference sequence). This CDR3 comprises 16 residues. CDR3 loop: CASSPRLAGNTGELFF. Written as DNA, the CDR3 is TGTGCCAGCAGCCCAAGACTAGCGGGGAACACCGGGGAGCTGTTTTTT.

V and J are TRBV25-1 and TRBJ1-2; 7 positions agree with TRBD1. This CDR3 contains 14 residues. V trimming: 0 bases; J trimming: 4 bases; junction bases outside the gene matches: 2. The germline V gene has CDR1 MGHDK and CDR2 SYGVNS. CDR3 DNA sequence: TGTGCCAGCAGTGAATACGCAGGGGGCTATGGCTACACCTTC. Its translation is CASSEYAGGYGYTF.

Ten or more counts support this clonotype. The gene calls are TRBV7-2 and TRBJ2-1, with TRBD1 matching 7 bases. From germline, CDR1 is SGHTA and CDR2 FQGNSA. The CDR3 sequence is 15 residues long. Trimming took 2 bases from V and 12 from J; bases not matched to a gene: 13. The CDR3 coding sequence is TGTGCCAGCAGCTTACAGTCAGGGGGTCCCGAAGGGCAGTTCTTC. Its translation is CASSLQSGGPEGQFF.

This clonotype was recorded at least ten times. The J gene is TRBJ1-2, the V gene TRBV11-2; D remains ambiguous. Trimming removed 5 bases from V and 0 bases from J, with 10 bases in between. The germline V gene has CDR1 SGHAT and CDR2 FQNNGV. The CDR3 sequence is 14 residues long. CDR3 sequence (DNA): TGTGCCAGCAGCCTCCAGTTAGCTAACTATGGCTACACCTTC. Amino acid sequence: CASSLQLANYGYTF.

This clonotype was recorded many times. The genes are TRBV20-1 and TRBJ2-1, with TRBD1 identical over 10 bases. Germline V CDR1 and CDR2: DFQATT, SNEGSKA (reference sequence). There are 14 residues in the CDR3. V lost 1 base, J lost 4 bases, and 1 base stayed unmatched. The CDR3 reads CSARGGQGYNEQFF. Here the CDR3 DNA reads TGCAGTGCTAGAGGGGGACAGGGGTACAATGAGCAGTTCTTC.

This clonotype was seen at least ten times. The rearrangement joins TRBV3-1 to TRBJ2-3, with a possible D match to TRBD2 (5 bases). V lost 0 bases to trimming and J lost 9 bases, with 10 bases between them. The CDR3 covers 13 residues. Germline loops: CDR1 LGHDT, CDR2 YNNKEL (reference sequence). CDR3 residues: CASSQDWRRTQYF. CDR3 in DNA: TGTGCCAGCAGCCAAGATTGGCGGAGGACGCAGTATTTT.

The chain links TRBV15 to TRBJ1-1; perhaps TRBD1 as D (5 bases). Looked up from germline, CDR1 is LNHNV and CDR2 is YYDKDF (reference sequence). With 1 base removed from V and 5 bases from J, the gap between germline ends came to 14 bases. The CDR3 is made up of 15 amino acids. The CDR3 spells CATSRVGRDQTEAFF. The CDR3 bases are TGTGCCACCAGCAGAGTGGGCAGGGACCAGACTGAAGCTTTCTTT. Full variable domain (rest looked up from reference TRBV15 and TRBJ1-1): DAMVIQNPRYQVTQFGKPVTLSCSQTLNHNVMYWYQQKSSQAPKLLFHYYDKDFNNEADTPDNFQSRRPNTSFCFLDIRSPGLGDTAMYLCATSRVGRDQTEAFFGQGTRLTVV.

The CDR3 here is CASSMTGGFTYEQYF. Here the CDR3 DNA reads TGTGCCAGCAGCATGACAGGGGGCTTCACCTACGAGCAGTACTTC. The chain is built from TRBV7-9 and TRBJ2-7; 10 bases are shared with TRBD1. Trimming at V came to 5 bases and at J to 2 bases, leaving 6 bases not matched to a gene. The CDR3 totals 15 residues. Germline V CDR1 and CDR2: SEHNR, FQNEAQ (reference sequence).

With respect to this clonotype: A read error may explain this, as a much larger clone is one base away. This chain uses TRBV12-3 or TRBV12-4 with TRBJ2-7; weak D call: TRBD2 (5 bases). The CDR3 is 16 amino acids. CDR3 DNA sequence: TGTGCCAGCAGTCCCACCCTCCCTGGAGGCGCCTACGAGCGGTACTTC. Protein product: CASSPTLPGGAYERYF.

The sample holds many counts of this clonotype. The CDR3 nucleotides are TGCAGCGGCAGACACAGGGGCATGAACACTGAAGCTTTCTTT. Protein: CSGRHRGMNTEAFF. The chain uses TRBV29-1 and TRBJ1-1; 7 bases align to TRBD1. Germline V gene sequence: CDR1 SQVTM, CDR2 ANQGSEA. The CDR3 is 14 residues long. V lost 7 bases and J lost 0; bases outside the gene matches: 8. The full variable domain, in which reference TRBV29-1 and TRBJ1-1 provide the parts outside the CDR3, is SAVISQKPSRDICQRGTSLTIQCQVDSQVTMMFWYRQQPGQSLTLIATANQGSEATYESGFVIDKFPISRPNLTFSTLTVSNMSPEDSSIYLCSGRHRGMNTEAFFGQGTRLTVV.

This clonotype came up many times. The chain carries TRBV30 and TRBJ1-2; D not resolved. The CDR3 runs to 13 residues. Germline V gene data show CDR1 as GTSNPN and CDR2 as SVGIG (reference sequence). Between the trimmed V and J ends, which lost 1 base and 3 bases, there was a span of 9 bases. Here the CDR3 reads CAWSGEHDYGYTF. CDR3 coding DNA: TGTGCCTGGAGTGGGGAACATGACTATGGCTACACCTTC.

This clonotype was observed at least ten times. The genes are TRBV5-1 and TRBJ2-1, with 13 bases matching TRBD2. CDR1 is SGHRS, CDR2 YFSETQ, per germline. J lost 1 base, V lost 4 bases, and 8 bases had no gene match. The length of the CDR3 is 18 residues. CDR3 amino acids: CASSTGTSGISSYNEQFF. CDR3 sequence (DNA): TGCGCCAGCAGCACCGGGACTAGCGGGATCTCGTCCTACAATGAGCAGTTCTTC.

This clonotype was counted between two and nine times. V usage is TRBV9 and J usage is TRBJ2-1; the D gene is possibly TRBD2 (6 bases). Trimming left V 0 bases short and J 7 bases short, with 11 bases between. The CDR3 is 14 residues long. Per the germline V gene, CDR1 is SGDLS and CDR2 is YYNGEE. CDR3 amino acids: CASSVAGVRNEQFF. CDR3 nucleotide sequence: TGTGCCAGCAGCGTAGCGGGAGTGAGGAATGAGCAGTTCTTC.

Ten or more counts support this clonotype. The chain recombines TRBV18 with TRBJ1-5, with 7 bases matching TRBD1. V lost 2 bases, J lost 6 bases, and 10 bases stayed unmatched. The germline CDR1 and CDR2 sequences are KGHSH and LQKENI. The CDR3 runs to 16 residues. For the CDR3, the DNA is TGTGCCAGCTCACCATACCAGACAGGGTCGGGTCAGCCCCAGCATTTT. Translating gives CASSPYQTGSGQPQHF.

Only a few counts were recorded for this clonotype. The chain recombines TRBV6-1 with TRBJ1-6, with D possibly being TRBD1 (5 bases). CDR3 length equals 12 residues. Germline CDR1 MNHNS, CDR2 SASEGT. Trimming pared 3 bases from V and 16 bases from J, leaving 13 bases between. Here the CDR3 reads CASSDPGRELHF. The CDR3 bases are TGTGCCAGCAGTGATCCGGGACGGGAGCTCCACTTT.

There are many counts of this clonotype. The chain carries TRBV11-3 and TRBJ2-7; TRBD1 matches at 8 bases. Germline CDR1 is SGHNT and CDR2 is YENEEA. Trimming at V came to 4 bases and at J to 3 bases, leaving 8 bases not matched to a gene. This CDR3 has 15 amino acids. CDR3 DNA: TGTGCCAGCAGCTCCGATCTCGGACAGGGCTACGAGCAGTACTTC. It translates to CASSSDLGQGYEQYF.

This clonotype was counted many times. The rearrangement joins TRBV13 to TRBJ2-7, with a tentative D call TRBD2 (6 bases). Per germline, CDR1 PRHDT and CDR2 FYEKMQ (reference sequence). The CDR3 loop spans 12 amino acids. V was trimmed by 8 bases and J by 4 bases, leaving 12 bases between them. CDR3 DNA sequence: TGTGCCAGCGCCAGAAGCGGGTACGAGCAGTACTTC. This gives the protein CASARSGYEQYF.

This clonotype was detected many times. V usage is TRBV7-6 and J usage is TRBJ2-1; 13 bases fit TRBD2. The CDR3 is 16 residues long. V lost 4 bases, J lost 6 bases, and 6 bases stayed unmatched. Germline loops: CDR1 SGHVS, CDR2 FNYEAQ. The CDR3 is CASSWAGTSGINEQFF. As DNA, the CDR3 is TGTGCCAGCAGCTGGGCCGGGACTAGCGGGATCAATGAGCAGTTCTTC.

In its sample, this clonotype was seen many times. The chain joins TRBV7-9 to TRBJ2-7; maybe TRBD2 (5 bases). Trimming cost V 1 base and J 0 bases, with 13 bases left between them. Germline V gene data show CDR1 as SEHNR and CDR2 as FQNEAQ (reference sequence). The CDR3 is made up of 16 amino acids. This CDR3 is CASSLVYGLSSYEQYF. CDR3 in DNA: TGTGCCAGCAGCTTAGTCTACGGACTGAGCTCCTACGAGCAGTACTTC.

At least ten counts were recorded for this clonotype. The V gene is TRBV7-9, the J gene TRBJ1-1; the D is unclear. This CDR3 spans 16 amino acids. Germline-derived CDR1 and CDR2 are SEHNR and FQNEAQ (reference sequence). The V gene lost 5 bases and the J gene lost 4 bases, with 20 bases spanning the gap. Here the CDR3 DNA reads TGTGCCAGCAGCCCCCGCCAAAACTCACCGGGCACTGAAGCTTTCTTT. Translating it yields CASSPRQNSPGTEAFF.

For this clonotype: Being one base from a much bigger clone, this may be a read error. The rearrangement links TRBV3-1 to TRBJ2-5; 8 positions agree with TRBD2. CDR1 is LGHDT, CDR2 YNNKEL, per germline (reference sequence). CDR3 length equals 16 residues. The CDR3 sequence is CASSQDVASGQEAQYF. CDR3 in DNA: TGTGCCAGCAGCCAAGATGTGGCTAGCGGGCAAGAGGCCCAGTACTTC.

There are many counts of this clonotype. The chain couples TRBV28 to TRBJ2-1; TRBD1 agrees at 9 bases. The junction had 6 bases not matched to a gene; V was cut back by 6 bases and J by 0 bases. This CDR3 contains 16 residues. The germline gives CDR1 MDHEN, CDR2 SYDVKM. CDR3 loop: CASRHRGPSSYNEQFF. CDR3 nucleotides: TGTGCCAGCAGACACAGGGGGCCGAGCTCCTACAATGAGCAGTTCTTC. The full variable domain, rest sourced from reference TRBV28 and TRBJ2-1, is DVKVTQSSRYLVKRTGEKVFLECVQDMDHENMFWYRQDPGLGLRLIYFSYDVKMKEKGDIPEGYSVSREKKERFSLILESASTNQTSMYLCASRHRGPSSYNEQFFGPGTRLTVL.

This clonotype was recorded at least ten times. V gene TRBV11-3 combines with J gene TRBJ2-1; 8 positions agree with TRBD2. This CDR3 comprises 15 residues. Germline V gene lookup returns CDR1 SGHNT and CDR2 YENEEA. Trimming took 5 bases from V and 8 from J; bases not matched to a gene: 11. The DNA for the CDR3 is TGTGCCAGCAGCGGGGGGGGACTAGGCCCTGATGAGCAGTTCTTC. Residues: CASSGGGLGPDEQFF.

In this sample, this clonotype turned up a few times. The chain employs TRBV28 and TRBJ2-5; D might be TRBD2 (5 bases). The germline gives CDR1 MDHEN, CDR2 SYDVKM. The CDR3 has 15 amino acids. V was cut by 6 bases and J by 0 bases, with 14 bases left in between. The CDR3 sequence is CASRTSGTYQETQYF. The CDR3 DNA is TGTGCCAGCAGAACCAGCGGAACTTACCAAGAGACCCAGTACTTC.